What follows are 25 T cell receptor beta chains derived from one specimen sequenced in a study of Ad26.COV2.S vaccination and SARS-CoV-2 variants. Clones were read by immunoSEQ multiplex PCR, and TCRdb kept only the in-frame ones, dropping some. The sample holds 300,000 to 400,000 clones, roughly 86% seen once. Indicated treatment: some 20 received Ad26.COV2.S at low or high dose, single or two shots; about 5 received placebo; per-sample allocation not given. Collection of the samples took place on day 63 after the first injection of vaccine or placebo. The sample consisted of peripheral blood, taken in a trial of Ad26.COV2.S vaccine versus placebo. These receptors came from a person aged 18-60 years who received the Ad26.COV2.S COVID-19 vaccine or a placebo.

The chain joins TRBV11-2 to TRBJ2-5, with 8 bases identical to TRBD1. Germline values: CDR1 SGHAT, CDR2 FQNNGV. CDR3 length equals 16 residues. J lost 5 bases, V lost 0 bases, and 8 bases had no gene match. The CDR3 spells CASSLDPRTGLETQYF. CDR3 nucleotide sequence: TGTGCCAGCAGCTTAGACCCCCGGACAGGGCTCGAGACCCAGTACTTC.

V and J are TRBV4-1 and TRBJ2-1; D is unresolved. Deletions cut 1 base from V and 0 bases from J, with 13 bases between. The CDR3 runs to 17 residues. The germline CDR1 and CDR2 sequences are MGHRA and YSYEKL. DNA for the CDR3: TGCGCCAGCAGCCAAGGGCCAGCCCCAGACTCCTACAATGAGCAGTTCTTC. Translation: CASSQGPAPDSYNEQFF.

V is TRBV3-1 (or the pseudogene TRBV3-2) and J is TRBJ1-1, with TRBD1 as a possible D gene (6 bases). Germline V CDR1 and CDR2: LGHDT, YNNKEL (reference sequence). There are 13 residues in the CDR3. The V and J ends lost 4 bases and 7 bases respectively, with 13 bases between them. CDR3 protein: CASSRTLDSEAFF. The DNA for the CDR3 is TGTGCCAGCAGCCGAACTCTGGACAGTGAAGCTTTCTTT.

The chain couples TRBV5-4 to TRBJ2-5; D may correspond to TRBD1 or TRBD2 (5 bases each). Trimming removed 1 base from V and 3 bases from J, with 7 bases in between. The CDR3 is 13 amino acids. Germline values: CDR1 SGHNT, CDR2 YYREEE (reference sequence). CDR3 residues: CASSLWGKETQYF. In DNA, the CDR3 is TGTGCCAGCAGCTTGTGGGGGAAAGAGACCCAGTACTTC.

This clone was seen just once. The chain uses TRBV4-3 and TRBJ1-5, with unresolved D. V was shortened by 1 base and J by 7 bases, with 11 bases between the two germline ends. The CDR3 extends over 14 amino acids. Germline CDR1 is LGHNA and CDR2 is YSLEER. The CDR3 protein is CASSQVGGRQPQHF. The CDR3 coding sequence is TGCGCCAGCAGCCAAGTTGGAGGCCGGCAGCCCCAGCATTTT.

Here the CDR3 reads CASSQDTGSAYNSPLHF. For the CDR3, the DNA is TGCGCCAGCAGCCAAGACACCGGAAGCGCCTATAATTCACCCCTCCACTTT. The gene calls are TRBV4-3 and TRBJ1-6; D not certain. Germline CDR1 reads LGHNA; CDR2 reads YSLEER. The CDR3 is made up of 17 amino acids. Trimming took 0 bases from V and 2 from J, leaving 11 bases between them.

The chain has TRBV9 and TRBJ2-3, with D hard to call. V lost 2 bases and J lost 4, with 8 bases in between. This CDR3 is 13 amino acids long. Germline values: CDR1 SGDLS, CDR2 YYNGEE. Written as DNA, the CDR3 is TGTGCCAGCAGCGTCCGGGTGGCAGATACGCAGTATTTT. Its translation is CASSVRVADTQYF.

The chain recombines TRBV7-2 with TRBJ2-5, with TRBD2 matching over 11 bases. This CDR3 is 16 amino acids long. Per germline, CDR1 SGHTA and CDR2 FQGNSA. V shed 0 bases, J shed 2 bases, and the junction held 2 bases outside the gene matches. As DNA, the CDR3 is TGTGCCAGCAGCTTAGCCCCTAGCGGGGGGCAAGAGACCCAGTACTTC. Translation: CASSLAPSGGQETQYF.

The J gene is TRBJ1-1, the V gene TRBV3-1 (or the pseudogene TRBV3-2); 7 positions agree with TRBD1. The CDR3 has 13 amino acids. Germline lookup yields CDR1 LGHDT and CDR2 YNNKEL (reference sequence). Trimming took 4 bases from V and 1 from J; bases not matched to a gene: 0. This CDR3 is CASSRTGNTEAFF. CDR3 nucleotide sequence: TGTGCCAGCAGCCGGACAGGGAACACTGAAGCTTTCTTT.

The chain recombines TRBV7-3 with TRBJ2-1; D gene unclear. Per germline, CDR1 SGHTA and CDR2 FQGTGA. The length of the CDR3 is 14 residues. V gave up 5 bases and J gave up 3 bases, with 11 bases separating them. The CDR3 region is CASSPGPGYNEQFF. For the CDR3, the DNA is TGTGCCAGCAGCCCCGGACCGGGCTACAATGAGCAGTTCTTC.

This chain links TRBV5-6 with TRBJ2-7; 8 positions agree with TRBD2. The V and J ends lost 3 bases and 5 bases, in that order; junction bases with no gene match: 13. The length of the CDR3 is 16 residues. In germline, CDR1 is SGHDT, CDR2 YYEEEE. This chain's CDR3 is CASSYRGVSGADEQYF. Here the CDR3 DNA reads TGTGCCAGCAGCTACCGCGGAGTTAGCGGGGCCGACGAGCAGTACTTC.

The chain has TRBV5-1 and TRBJ2-7; TRBD2 is a possible D gene (7 bases). This CDR3 contains 15 residues. With 6 bases removed from V and 6 bases from J, the gap between germline ends came to 22 bases. CDR1 SGHRS and CDR2 YFSETQ come from the germline V gene. CDR3 protein: CASTQRAGAGFEQYF. In DNA form, the CDR3 reads TGCGCCAGCACCCAGAGGGCGGGGGCTGGATTCGAGCAGTACTTC.

The rearrangement links TRBV27 to TRBJ2-2; D is ambiguous. CDR1 is MNHEY, CDR2 SMNVEV, per germline (reference sequence). The CDR3 contains 13 residues. V lost 4 bases to trimming and J lost 4 bases, with 7 bases between them. Written as DNA, the CDR3 is TGTGCCAGCAGTTCGATCTCCACCGGGGAGCTGTTTTTT. Protein sequence: CASSSISTGELFF.

The chain links TRBV14 to TRBJ1-1, with D perhaps matching TRBD1 (5 bases). Germline-derived CDR1 and CDR2 are SGHDN and FVKESK. V was cut by 1 base and J by 3 bases, with 12 bases left in between. This CDR3 is 15 amino acids long. The CDR3 loop reads CASSQVGYRYTEAFF. CDR3 in DNA: TGTGCCAGCAGCCAAGTCGGATACAGGTACACTGAAGCTTTCTTT. The variable domain in full, completed from reference TRBV14 and TRBJ1-1, reads EAGVTQFPSHSVIEKGQTVTLRCDPISGHDNLYWYRRVMGKEIKFLLHFVKESKQDESGMPNNRFLAERTGGTYSTLKVQPAELEDSGVYFCASSQVGYRYTEAFFGQGTRLTVV.

The chain joins TRBV6-2 or TRBV6-3 to TRBJ2-6; perhaps TRBD1 as D (5 bases). The CDR3 totals 15 residues. With 6 bases removed from V and 5 bases from J, the gap between germline ends came to 14 bases. Germline lookup yields CDR1 MNHEY and CDR2 SVGEGT. The CDR3 here is CASRYRSLWANVLTF. The CDR3 bases are TGTGCCAGCAGGTACAGGAGCCTCTGGGCCAACGTCCTGACTTTC.

This rearrangement joins TRBV11-2 to TRBJ2-7; perhaps TRBD1 as D (5 bases). Trimming pared 0 bases from V and 0 bases from J, leaving 12 bases between. The CDR3 covers 16 residues. Germline V lookup: CDR1 SGHAT, CDR2 FQNNGV. DNA for the CDR3: TGTGCCAGCAGCTTAGATTCAGGGTTCCGCTCCTACGAGCAGTACTTC. This translates into CASSLDSGFRSYEQYF.

The chain links TRBV19 to TRBJ1-4, with a weak D call TRBD1 (5 bases). This CDR3 has 15 amino acids. Trimming stripped 6 bases from V and 8 bases from J, with 19 bases between. Germline-derived CDR1 and CDR2 are LNHDA and SQIVND (reference sequence). The CDR3 spells CASRGTGVAGEKLFF. CDR3 DNA: TGTGCCAGTAGAGGGACGGGAGTTGCCGGGGAAAAACTGTTTTTT.

The chain is built from TRBV30 and TRBJ2-3; 7 nucleotides agree with TRBD1. CDR3 length equals 16 residues. V shed 4 bases and J 3 bases; nucleotides not matched to a gene: 13. The germline CDR1 and CDR2 sequences are GTSNPN and SVGIG (reference sequence). The CDR3 DNA reads TGTGCCTGGACTTCAATATCGACAGGGATGACAGATACGCAGTATTTT. The encoded protein is CAWTSISTGMTDTQYF.

V gene TRBV7-4 combines with J gene TRBJ1-3; D unclear. The CDR3 is 17 amino acids. V lost 8 bases and J lost 0, with 20 bases in between. The germline gives CDR1 SGHVT, CDR2 SQSDAQ. CDR3 coding DNA: TGTGCCAGCGGGGTGGGTAGGACTTCGGGCTCTGGAAACACCATATATTTT. Translating gives CASGVGRTSGSGNTIYF.

The chain links TRBV6-2 or TRBV6-3 to TRBJ2-1; tentative D call: TRBD2 (5 bases). The germline V gene encodes CDR1 MNHEY and CDR2 SVGEGT. V was trimmed by 6 bases and J by 7 bases, leaving 7 bases between them. The CDR3 is 11 residues long. This chain's CDR3 is CASSRGNEQFF. As DNA, the CDR3 is TGTGCCAGCAGCCGAGGGAATGAGCAGTTCTTC.

This chain's CDR3 is CASSPGALRPQHF. CDR3 in DNA: TGTGCCAGCAGCCCAGGGGCCCTACGGCCCCAGCATTTT. This chain links TRBV6-5 with TRBJ1-5; a possible D gene is TRBD1 (6 bases). The CDR3 loop spans 13 amino acids. In germline, CDR1 is MNHEY, CDR2 SVGAGI. V shed 6 bases and J shed 9 bases, with 15 bases lying between them.

The chain couples TRBV5-1 to TRBJ1-6; unclear D gene. Germline CDR1 is SGHRS and CDR2 is YFSETQ. Trimming took 2 bases from V and 7 from J, leaving 25 bases between them. This CDR3 has 19 amino acids. The chain's CDR3 is CASSFSSVIGSRLNSPLHF. CDR3 nucleotide sequence: TGCGCCAGCAGCTTTTCGTCCGTCATCGGGAGCCGGCTAAATTCACCCCTCCACTTT.

This sequence joins TRBV29-1 and TRBJ1-2; perhaps TRBD1 as D (5 bases). In germline, CDR1 is SQVTM, CDR2 ANQGSEA. Trimming removed 6 bases at V and 2 bases at J, with 10 bases between. This CDR3 is 12 amino acids long. The CDR3 here is CSVGDWNYGYTF. The CDR3 DNA is TGCAGCGTGGGGGATTGGAACTATGGCTACACCTTC.

The chain uses TRBV7-3 and TRBJ1-1; no reliable D call. Germline lookup yields CDR1 SGHTA and CDR2 FQGTGA. Trimming took 0 bases from V and 0 from J, leaving 2 bases between them. There are 13 residues in the CDR3. The DNA for the CDR3 is TGTGCCAGCAGCTTAACGTTGAACACTGAAGCTTTCTTT. Translating gives CASSLTLNTEAFF. The whole variable domain, filled in from reference TRBV7-3 and TRBJ1-1, reads GAGVSQTPSNKVTEKGKYVELRCDPISGHTALYWYRQSLGQGPEFLIYFQGTGAADDSGLPNDRFFAVRPEGSVSTLKIQRTERGDSAVYLCASSLTLNTEAFFGQGTRLTVV.

The chain employs TRBV15 and TRBJ2-1; D is unclear. Trimming took 0 bases from V and 10 from J, leaving 10 bases between them. The CDR3 has 13 residues. CDR1 and CDR2 (germline): LNHNV, YYDKDF (reference sequence). CDR3 region: CATSREVPTEQFF. CDR3 DNA sequence: TGTGCCACCAGCAGAGAGGTCCCGACAGAGCAGTTCTTC.